The present TCR beta chain was sequenced within a study of blood T cell repertoires in COVID-19. Study-wide context: Whether acute or convalescent, the COVID-19 samples came from the United States, Italy and Spain. In each case, the material was cDNA or gDNA derived from T cells, B-cell-depleted T cells, or PBMCs.

The Seattle patients joined while their infection was active and were tracked longitudinally afterward. With 3 bases removed from V and 0 bases from J, the gap between germline ends came to 9 bases. The CDR3 is 16 residues long. The germline CDR1 and CDR2 sequences are MNHEY and SMNVEV (reference sequence). TCRdb's table, derived via immunoSEQ multiplex PCR, lists solely in-frame clones and lacks some. The sample consists of about 90,000 clones, more than 80% of them appearing once. This TCR derives from a middle-aged man with COVID-19, enrolled during active disease. J is TRBJ2-6 and V is TRBV27; no reliable D call. The sequencing input was peripheral blood. DNA of the CDR3: TGTGCCAGCAGTTTCAACAGCCCCTCTGGGGCCAACGTCCTGACTTTC. Translating gives CASSFNSPSGANVLTF.